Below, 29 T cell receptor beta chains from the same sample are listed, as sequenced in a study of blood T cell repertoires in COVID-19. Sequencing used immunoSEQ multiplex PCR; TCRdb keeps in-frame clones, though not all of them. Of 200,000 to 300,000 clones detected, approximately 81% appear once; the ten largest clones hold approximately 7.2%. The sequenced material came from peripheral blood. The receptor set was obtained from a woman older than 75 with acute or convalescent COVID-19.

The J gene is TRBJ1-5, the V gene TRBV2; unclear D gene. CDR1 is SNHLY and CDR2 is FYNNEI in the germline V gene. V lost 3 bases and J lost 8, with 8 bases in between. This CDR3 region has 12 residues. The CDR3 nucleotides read TGTGCCAGCAGTGAGAGCTTGGAGCCCCAGCATTTT. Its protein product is CASSESLEPQHF. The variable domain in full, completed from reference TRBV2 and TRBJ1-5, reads EPEVTQTPSHQVTQMGQEVILRCVPISNHLYFYWYRQILGQKVEFLVSFYNNEISEKSEIFDDQFSVERPDGSNFTLKIRSTKLEDSAMYFCASSESLEPQHFGDGTRLSIL.

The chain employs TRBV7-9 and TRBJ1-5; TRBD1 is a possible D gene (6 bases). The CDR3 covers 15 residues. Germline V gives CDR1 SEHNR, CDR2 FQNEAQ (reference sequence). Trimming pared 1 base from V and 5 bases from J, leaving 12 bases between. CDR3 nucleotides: TGTGCCAGCAGCTTAGGACGGGACAACCATCAGCCCCAGCATTTT. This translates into CASSLGRDNHQPQHF.

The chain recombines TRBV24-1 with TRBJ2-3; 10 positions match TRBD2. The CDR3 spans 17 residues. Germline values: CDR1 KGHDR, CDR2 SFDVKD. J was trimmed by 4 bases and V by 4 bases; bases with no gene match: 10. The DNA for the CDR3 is TGTGCCACCAGTGACCCCATGGGGACTAGCGCCTCAGATACGCAGTATTTT. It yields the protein CATSDPMGTSASDTQYF.

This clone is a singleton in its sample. Written as DNA, the CDR3 is TGTGCCAGCAGCACCCTTCGGCGGGACCTAGCCAAAAACATTCAGTACTTC. This encodes CASSTLRRDLAKNIQYF. This rearrangement joins TRBV21-1 to TRBJ2-4; the D call TRBD2 from the table was never checked on the DNA. TRBV21-1 is a listed pseudogene. The CDR3 totals 17 residues.

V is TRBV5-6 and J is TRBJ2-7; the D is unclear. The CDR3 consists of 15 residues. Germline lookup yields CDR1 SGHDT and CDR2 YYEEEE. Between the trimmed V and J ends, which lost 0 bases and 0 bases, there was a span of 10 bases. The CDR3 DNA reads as TGTGCCAGCAGCTTGGGGTCCCGGGTCTCCTACGAGCAGTACTTC. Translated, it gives CASSLGSRVSYEQYF.

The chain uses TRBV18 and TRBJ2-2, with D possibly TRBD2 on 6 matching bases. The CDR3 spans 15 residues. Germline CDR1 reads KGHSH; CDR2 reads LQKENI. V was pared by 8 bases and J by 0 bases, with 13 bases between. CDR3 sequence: CASPPGVANTGELFF. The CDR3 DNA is TGTGCCAGCCCCCCGGGGGTGGCGAACACCGGGGAGCTGTTTTTT.

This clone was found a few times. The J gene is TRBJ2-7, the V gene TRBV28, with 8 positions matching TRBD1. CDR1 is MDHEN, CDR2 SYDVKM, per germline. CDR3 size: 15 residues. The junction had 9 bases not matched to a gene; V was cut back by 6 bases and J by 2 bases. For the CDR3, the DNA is TGTGCCAGCAGGGCAGGAGGACAGGGCGCCTACGAGCAGTACTTC. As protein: CASRAGGQGAYEQYF.

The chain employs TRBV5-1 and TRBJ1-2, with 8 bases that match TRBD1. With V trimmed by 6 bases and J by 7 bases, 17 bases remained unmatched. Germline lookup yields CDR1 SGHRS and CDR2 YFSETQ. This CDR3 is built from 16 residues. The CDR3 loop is CASTTSATGEGVGYTF. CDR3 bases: TGCGCCAGCACAACGTCGGCGACAGGGGAAGGGGTTGGCTACACCTTC.

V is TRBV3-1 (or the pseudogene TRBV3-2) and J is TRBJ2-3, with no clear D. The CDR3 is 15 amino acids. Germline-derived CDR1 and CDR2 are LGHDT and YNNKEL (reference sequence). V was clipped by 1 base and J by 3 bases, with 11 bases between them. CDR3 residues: CASSQGALETDTQYF. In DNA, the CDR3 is TGTGCCAGCAGCCAAGGGGCCTTAGAGACAGATACGCAGTATTTT.

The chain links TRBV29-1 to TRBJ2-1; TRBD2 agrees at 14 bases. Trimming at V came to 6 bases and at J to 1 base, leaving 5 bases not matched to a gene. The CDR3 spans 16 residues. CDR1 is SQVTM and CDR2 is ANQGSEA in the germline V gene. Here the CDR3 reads CSVPGTSGGSYNEQFF. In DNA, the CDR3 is TGCAGCGTCCCCGGGACTAGCGGGGGATCCTACAATGAGCAGTTCTTC.

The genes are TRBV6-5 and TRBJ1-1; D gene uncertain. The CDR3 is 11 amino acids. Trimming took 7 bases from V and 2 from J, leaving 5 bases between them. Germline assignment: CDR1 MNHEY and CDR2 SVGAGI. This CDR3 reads CASIVNTEAFF. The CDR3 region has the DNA TGTGCCAGCATTGTAAACACTGAAGCTTTCTTT.

The CDR3 region is CASSISGQTSSETQYF. The CDR3 nucleotides are TGTGCCAGTAGTATATCAGGGCAGACTAGCTCAGAGACCCAGTACTTC. The J gene is TRBJ2-5, the V gene TRBV19, with 7 nucleotides matching TRBD2. The CDR3 runs 16 residues. CDR1 and CDR2 from the germline V gene are LNHDA and SQIVND (reference sequence). V lost 2 bases and J lost 4; bases outside the gene matches: 10.

CDR3 region: CASSVVAGAGGEQYF. The CDR3 bases are TGTGCCAGCAGCGTAGTAGCGGGAGCCGGAGGCGAGCAGTACTTC. The chain carries TRBV9 and TRBJ2-7; the match to TRBD2 covers 9 bases. The CDR3 loop spans 15 amino acids. J was trimmed by 6 bases and V by 0 bases; bases with no gene match: 7. Per the germline V gene, CDR1 is SGDLS and CDR2 is YYNGEE.

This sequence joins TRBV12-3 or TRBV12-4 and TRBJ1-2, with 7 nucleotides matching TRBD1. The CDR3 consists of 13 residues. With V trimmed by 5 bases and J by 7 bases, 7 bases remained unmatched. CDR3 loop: CASSIRGGGGYTF. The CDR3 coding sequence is TGTGCCAGCAGTATAAGAGGGGGCGGTGGCTACACCTTC.

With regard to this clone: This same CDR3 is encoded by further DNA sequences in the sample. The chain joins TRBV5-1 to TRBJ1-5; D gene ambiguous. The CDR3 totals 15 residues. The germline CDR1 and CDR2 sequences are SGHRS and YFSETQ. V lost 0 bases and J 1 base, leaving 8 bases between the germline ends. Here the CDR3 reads CASSLGPGSNQPQHF. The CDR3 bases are TGCGCCAGCAGCTTGGGCCCGGGGAGCAATCAGCCCCAGCATTTT.

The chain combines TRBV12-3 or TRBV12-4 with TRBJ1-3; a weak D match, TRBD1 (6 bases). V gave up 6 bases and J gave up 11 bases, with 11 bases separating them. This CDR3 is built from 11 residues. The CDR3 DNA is TGTGCCAGCAGCAGGGGAGGGCCCATATATTTT. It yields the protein CASSRGGPIYF.

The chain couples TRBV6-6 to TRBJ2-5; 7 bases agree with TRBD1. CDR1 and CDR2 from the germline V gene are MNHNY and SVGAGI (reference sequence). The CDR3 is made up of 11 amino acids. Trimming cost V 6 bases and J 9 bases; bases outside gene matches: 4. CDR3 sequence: CASSQQGSQYF. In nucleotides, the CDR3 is TGTGCCAGCAGCCAACAGGGGTCCCAGTACTTC.

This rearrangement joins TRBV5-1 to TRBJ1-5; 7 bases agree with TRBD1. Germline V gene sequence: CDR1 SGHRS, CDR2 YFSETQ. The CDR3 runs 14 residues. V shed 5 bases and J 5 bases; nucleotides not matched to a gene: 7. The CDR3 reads CASRSGTEDQPQHF. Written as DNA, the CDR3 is TGCGCCAGCAGGTCCGGGACAGAAGATCAGCCCCAGCATTTT. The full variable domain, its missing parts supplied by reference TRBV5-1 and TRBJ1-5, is KAGVTQTPRYLIKTRGQQVTLSCSPISGHRSVSWYQQTPGQGLQFLFEYFSETQRNKGNFPGRFSGRQFSNSRSEMNVSTLELGDSALYLCASRSGTEDQPQHFGDGTRLSIL.

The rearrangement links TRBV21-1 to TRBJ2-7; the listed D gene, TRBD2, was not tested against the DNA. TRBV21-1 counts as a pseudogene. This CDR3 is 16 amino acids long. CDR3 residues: CASSKFRTSGRDEQYF. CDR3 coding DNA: TGTGCCAGCAGCAAATTCAGGACTAGCGGGAGAGACGAGCAGTACTTC.

CDR3 in amino acids: CASSQVRDEQYF. The CDR3 DNA reads TGTGCCAGCAGCCAAGTACGGGACGAGCAGTACTTC. The J gene is TRBJ2-7, the V gene TRBV3-1 (or the pseudogene TRBV3-2); D not resolved. Deletions cut 1 base from V and 5 bases from J, with 6 bases between. Per germline, CDR1 LGHDT and CDR2 YNNKEL (reference sequence). The CDR3 spans 12 residues.

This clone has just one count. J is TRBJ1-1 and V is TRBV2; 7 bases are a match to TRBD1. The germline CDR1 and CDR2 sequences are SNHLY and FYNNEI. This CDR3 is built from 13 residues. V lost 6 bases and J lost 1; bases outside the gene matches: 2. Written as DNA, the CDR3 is TGTGCCAGCAGGGGACAGCCGAACACTGAAGCTTTCTTT. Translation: CASRGQPNTEAFF.

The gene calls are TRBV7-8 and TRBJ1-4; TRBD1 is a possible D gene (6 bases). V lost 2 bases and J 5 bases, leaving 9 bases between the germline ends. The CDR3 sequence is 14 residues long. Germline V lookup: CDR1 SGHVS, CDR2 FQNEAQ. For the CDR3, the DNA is TGTGCCAGCAGCTTAAGGACAGTAAATGAAAAACTGTTTTTT. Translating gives CASSLRTVNEKLFF.

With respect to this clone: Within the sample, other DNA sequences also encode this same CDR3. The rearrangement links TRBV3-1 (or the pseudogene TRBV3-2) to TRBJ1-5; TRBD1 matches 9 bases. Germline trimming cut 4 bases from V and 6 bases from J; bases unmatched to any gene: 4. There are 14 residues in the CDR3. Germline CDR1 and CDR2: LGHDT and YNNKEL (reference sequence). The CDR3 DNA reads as TGTGCCAGCAGCCCTGGGACAGGGAGTCAGCCCCAGCATTTT. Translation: CASSPGTGSQPQHF.

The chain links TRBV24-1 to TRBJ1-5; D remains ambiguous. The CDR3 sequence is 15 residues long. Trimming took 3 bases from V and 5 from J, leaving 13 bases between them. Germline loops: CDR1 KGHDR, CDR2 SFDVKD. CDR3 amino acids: CATSDARGSHQPQHF. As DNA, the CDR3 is TGTGCCACCAGTGATGCGAGAGGGTCTCATCAGCCCCAGCATTTT.

Here the CDR3 reads CASSQDRLAGETQYF. CDR3 nucleotides: TGTGCCAGCAGCCAAGATCGGCTAGCAGGTGAGACCCAGTACTTC. The chain joins TRBV3-1 (or the pseudogene TRBV3-2) to TRBJ2-5, with D perhaps TRBD2 (5 bases). The CDR3 contains 15 residues. CDR1 is LGHDT, CDR2 YNNKEL, per germline (reference sequence). V gave up 0 bases and J gave up 5 bases, with 13 bases separating them.

In nucleotides, the CDR3 is TGTGCCAGCAGCTCAGTTGTGCTCGGGGAGCTGTTTTTT. This gives the protein CASSSVVLGELFF. The chain uses TRBV7-8 and TRBJ2-2; D gene ambiguous. The CDR3 covers 13 residues. Germline V gene lookup returns CDR1 SGHVS and CDR2 FQNEAQ. Trimming left V 4 bases short and J 7 bases short, with 10 bases between.

CDR3 nucleotide sequence: TGCAGCGTTGAAGTCGGGAACACTGAAGCTTTCTTT. Translated, it gives CSVEVGNTEAFF. The genes are TRBV29-1 and TRBJ1-1; unclear D gene. The V end was cut by 1 base, the J end by 1 base, with 4 bases between. This CDR3 spans 12 amino acids. Germline V gives CDR1 SQVTM, CDR2 ANQGSEA.

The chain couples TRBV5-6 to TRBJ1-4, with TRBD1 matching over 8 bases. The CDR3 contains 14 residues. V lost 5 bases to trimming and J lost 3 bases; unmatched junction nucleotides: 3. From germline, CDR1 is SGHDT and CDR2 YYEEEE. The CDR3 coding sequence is TGTGCCAGCAGTTCGACAGGGGCTAATGAAAAACTGTTTTTT. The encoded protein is CASSSTGANEKLFF.

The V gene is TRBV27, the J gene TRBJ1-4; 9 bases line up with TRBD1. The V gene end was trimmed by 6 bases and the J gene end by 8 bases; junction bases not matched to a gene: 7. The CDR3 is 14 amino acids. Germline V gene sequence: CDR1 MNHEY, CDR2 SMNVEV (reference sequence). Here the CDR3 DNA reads TGTGCCAGCAGCCCCGGGACAGGGAGGGAAAAACTGTTTTTT. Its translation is CASSPGTGREKLFF.